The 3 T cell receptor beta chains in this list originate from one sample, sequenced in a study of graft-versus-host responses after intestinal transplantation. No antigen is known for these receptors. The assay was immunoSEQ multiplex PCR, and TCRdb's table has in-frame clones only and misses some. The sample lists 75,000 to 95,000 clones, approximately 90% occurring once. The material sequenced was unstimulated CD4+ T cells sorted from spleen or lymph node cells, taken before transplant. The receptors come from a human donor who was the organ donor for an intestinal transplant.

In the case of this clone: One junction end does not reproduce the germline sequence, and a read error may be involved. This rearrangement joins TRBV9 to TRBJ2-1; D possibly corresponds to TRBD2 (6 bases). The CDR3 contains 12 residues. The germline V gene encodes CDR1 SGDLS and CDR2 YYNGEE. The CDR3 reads CASSVAHTGLIF. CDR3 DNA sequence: TGTGCCAGCAGCGTAGCCCATACGGGACTTATCTTC. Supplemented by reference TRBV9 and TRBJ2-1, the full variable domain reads DSGVTQTPKHLITATGQRVTLRCSPRSGDLSVYWYQQSLDQGLQFLIQYYNGEERAKGNILERFSAQQFPDLHSELNLSSLELGDSALYFCASSVAHTGLIFGPGTRLTVL.

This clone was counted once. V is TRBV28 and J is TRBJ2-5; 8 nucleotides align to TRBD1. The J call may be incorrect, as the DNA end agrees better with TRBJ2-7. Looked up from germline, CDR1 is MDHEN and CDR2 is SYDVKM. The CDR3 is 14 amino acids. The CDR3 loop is CASTKGRGPFEQYF. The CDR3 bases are TGTGCCAGCACTAAGGGCAGGGGGCCTTTCGAGCAGTACTTC.

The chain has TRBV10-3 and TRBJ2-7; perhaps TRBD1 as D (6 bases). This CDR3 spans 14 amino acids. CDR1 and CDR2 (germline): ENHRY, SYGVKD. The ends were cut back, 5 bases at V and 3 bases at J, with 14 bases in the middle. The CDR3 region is CAISPRTDGYEQYF. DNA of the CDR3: TGTGCCATCAGTCCCAGGACAGACGGCTACGAGCAGTACTTC.